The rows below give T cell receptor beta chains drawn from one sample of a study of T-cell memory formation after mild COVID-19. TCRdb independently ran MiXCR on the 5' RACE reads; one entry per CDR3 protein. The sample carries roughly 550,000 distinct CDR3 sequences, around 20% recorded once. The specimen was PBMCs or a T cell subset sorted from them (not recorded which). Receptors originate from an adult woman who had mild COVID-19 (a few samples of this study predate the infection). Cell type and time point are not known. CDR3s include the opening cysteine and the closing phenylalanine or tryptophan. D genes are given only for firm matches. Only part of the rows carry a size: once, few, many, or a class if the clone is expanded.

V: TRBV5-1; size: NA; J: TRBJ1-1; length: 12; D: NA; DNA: TGCGCCAGCAGCTTGAGGGAGACTGAAGCTTTCTTT; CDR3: CASSLRETEAFF
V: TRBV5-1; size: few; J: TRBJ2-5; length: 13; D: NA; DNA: TGCGCCAGCAGCTTGGGGGCTTGGAAGACCCAGTACTTC; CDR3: CASSLGAWKTQYF
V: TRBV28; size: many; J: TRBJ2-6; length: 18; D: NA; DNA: TGTGCCAGCAGTTTAGGCACAGGGGGGGAGATCGGGGCCAACGTCCTGACTTTC; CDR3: CASSLGTGGEIGANVLTF
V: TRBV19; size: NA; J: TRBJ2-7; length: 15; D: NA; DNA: TGTGCCAGTAGTATCCGGGACCGTCTTCCCTACGAGCAGTACTTC; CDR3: CASSIRDRLPYEQYF
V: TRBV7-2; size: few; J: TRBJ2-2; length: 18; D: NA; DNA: TGTGCCAGCAGCTTAGGTCCGTCTGGGGTTGCGAACACCGGGGAGCTGTTTTTT; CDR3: CASSLGPSGVANTGELFF
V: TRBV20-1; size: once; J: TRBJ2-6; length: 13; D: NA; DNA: TGCAGTGCAAGTCTCACTGGGGCCAACGTCCTGACTTTC; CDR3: CSASLTGANVLTF
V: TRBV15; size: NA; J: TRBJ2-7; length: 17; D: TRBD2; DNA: TGTGCCACCAGCAGAGTTAGGACTAGCGGGAGGCCCTACGAGCAGTACTTC; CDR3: CATSRVRTSGRPYEQYF
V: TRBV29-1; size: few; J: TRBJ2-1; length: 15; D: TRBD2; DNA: TGCAGCTGTAGCGGGAGGCAGTCCTTCGTCAATGAGCAGTTCTTC; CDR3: CSCSGRQSFVNEQFF
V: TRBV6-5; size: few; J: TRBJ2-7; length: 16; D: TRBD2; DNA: TGTGCCAGCACCCCCCAGGTGAACAAGGGACTATACGAGCAGTACTTC; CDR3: CASTPQVNKGLYEQYF
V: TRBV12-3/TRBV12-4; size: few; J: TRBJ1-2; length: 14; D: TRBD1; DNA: TGTGCCAGCAGCCCGGGACAGGGGATGGGTGGCTACACCTTC; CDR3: CASSPGQGMGGYTF
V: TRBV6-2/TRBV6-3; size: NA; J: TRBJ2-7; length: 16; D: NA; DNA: TGTGCCAGCAGTTACTCGACACAGGGCTCACCCTACGAGCAGTACTTC; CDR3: CASSYSTQGSPYEQYF
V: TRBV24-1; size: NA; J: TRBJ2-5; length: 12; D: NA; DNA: TGTGCCACCCAGGGATTCCAAGAGACCCAGTACTTC; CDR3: CATQGFQETQYF
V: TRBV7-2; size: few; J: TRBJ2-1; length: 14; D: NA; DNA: TGTGCCAGCAGCTTGTGGCGGGGCGACAATGAGCAGTTCTTC; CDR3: CASSLWRGDNEQFF
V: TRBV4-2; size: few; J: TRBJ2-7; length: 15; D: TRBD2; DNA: TGTGCCAGCAGCCGAGGGACTAGCGGGGTCTACGAGCAGTACTTC; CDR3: CASSRGTSGVYEQYF